Each of the 4 T cell receptor beta chains below was sequenced from the same sample in a study of CD8+ T cells in alopecia areata. Extracted from the samples, RNA was reverse transcribed into cDNA to serve as the sequencing template. TCRdb's table, derived via immunoSEQ multiplex PCR, lists solely in-frame clones and lacks some. Of approximately 200,000 clones listed, 58% are singletons. Treatment noted: oral pan-JAK inhibitor, 5-10 mg twice daily. Sample: CD4+ T cells sorted from blood, taken at week 24, from a patient treated with tofacitinib. The source is a human donor with alopecia areata.

This chain uses TRBV29-1 with TRBJ2-5; 10 positions match TRBD2. The germline V gene has CDR1 SQVTM and CDR2 ANQGSEA. The CDR3 contains 14 residues. With V trimmed by 6 bases and J by 4 bases, 8 bases remained unmatched. The CDR3 loop reads CSVDLAGGRETQYF. The CDR3 nucleotides read TGCAGCGTGGACTTAGCGGGGGGCAGAGAGACCCAGTACTTC.

In nucleotides, the CDR3 is TGTGCCAGCAGCGTGACAGGAGACTCCTACGAGCAGTACTTC. Amino acids: CASSVTGDSYEQYF. This chain uses TRBV9 with TRBJ2-7, with D possibly being TRBD1 (6 bases). V lost 2 bases, J lost 0 bases, and 9 bases lay in between. CDR3 length equals 14 residues. Germline V CDR1 and CDR2: SGDLS, YYNGEE.

The rearrangement uses TRBV6-5 and TRBJ2-3, with 7 bases that match TRBD2. CDR3 length: 15 amino acids. Looked up from germline, CDR1 is MNHEY and CDR2 is SVGAGI. With 0 bases clipped from V and 6 bases from J, the junction kept 6 bases outside the gene matches. The CDR3 loop is CASSYSNGRPDTQYF. CDR3 nucleotide sequence: TGTGCCAGCAGTTACTCCAACGGGAGGCCCGATACGCAGTATTTT.

The chain links TRBV30 to TRBJ1-2; 7 bases map to TRBD1. CDR3 length: 13 amino acids. With 2 bases clipped from V and 6 bases from J, the junction kept 6 bases outside the gene matches. The germline CDR1 and CDR2 sequences are GTSNPN and SVGIG (reference sequence). As DNA, the CDR3 is TGTGCCTGGAGTCGACAGGGTCTACATGGCTACACCTTC. Translated: CAWSRQGLHGYTF.